The 20 T cell receptor beta chains given below trace back to one sample, sequenced in a study of beta chain features in type 1 diabetes. General study results and limits: Patients with Type 1 diabetes showed moderately but significantly shorter TCRB CDR3s in all four CD4+ subsets.

cDNA synthesis used the whole RNA isolate, giving expressed TCRB sequences. TCRdb's copy holds only in-frame clones and misses some; the assay was immunoSEQ multiplex PCR. Counted here are about 660,000 clones, more than 12% occurring once; the ten biggest clones make up 0.035% to 0.045%. These receptors' antigens are unknown. Sequenced: naive CD4+ T cells from blood. These receptors all stem from a man aged 18 to 30 with type 1 diabetes.

CDR3 bases: TGTGCCAGTAGTGTACTCTATACGGCGGGAGGACCCATTGAGCAGTTCTTC. It specifies CASSVLYTAGGPIEQFF. The V call is TRBV19, the J call TRBJ2-1; 8 bases fit TRBD2. This CDR3 is 17 amino acids long. V dropped 5 bases and J dropped 9; count of bases not matched to a gene: 18. CDR1 LNHDA and CDR2 SQIVND come from the germline V gene (reference sequence).

The genes are TRBV9 and TRBJ2-1, with D unclear. This CDR3 comprises 14 residues. CDR1 and CDR2 (germline): SGDLS, YYNGEE. V dropped 2 bases and J dropped 7 bases, with 13 bases sitting between them. This chain's CDR3 is CASSVERSWNEQFF. The CDR3 bases are TGTGCCAGCAGCGTTGAGAGGTCCTGGAATGAGCAGTTCTTC.

J is TRBJ2-4 and V is TRBV5-1; possibly TRBD2 for D (5 bases). The V and J ends lost 5 bases and 0 bases respectively, with 12 bases between them. Germline CDR1 and CDR2: SGHRS and YFSETQ. This CDR3 is built from 15 residues. The CDR3 is CASSLLGVAKNIQYF. The CDR3 DNA is TGCGCCAGCAGTCTTTTGGGAGTAGCCAAAAACATTCAGTACTTC.

This chain connects TRBV9 to TRBJ2-3; weak D call: TRBD2 (7 bases). V lost 4 bases and J 9 bases, leaving 21 bases between the germline ends. Germline CDR1 reads SGDLS; CDR2 reads YYNGEE. CDR3 length: 15 residues. CDR3 DNA sequence: TGTGCCAGCAGCCTCCCGGGGAGGGCAGGGGCAACGCAGTATTTT. Protein sequence: CASSLPGRAGATQYF.

The chain couples TRBV4-3 to TRBJ1-6; no clear D gene. Trimming took off 1 base at V and 7 bases at J, with 8 bases between the two ends. The V gene's germline CDR1 is LGHNA and CDR2 YSLEER. This CDR3 comprises 14 residues. The CDR3 bases are TGCGCCAGCAGCCAAGCACAGTTAAATTCACCCCTCCACTTT. It specifies CASSQAQLNSPLHF.

The V gene is TRBV9, the J gene TRBJ2-7, with D uncertain. This CDR3 is built from 15 residues. The V gene lost 0 bases and the J gene lost 6 bases, with 16 bases spanning the gap. CDR1 is SGDLS and CDR2 is YYNGEE in the germline V gene. DNA of the CDR3: TGTGCCAGCAGCGTAGTTGCCGGATATGCCGGCGAGCAGTACTTC. Its protein is CASSVVAGYAGEQYF.

This clone was seen a few times. This chain connects TRBV14 to TRBJ2-1; D gene unclear. The CDR3 length is 15 residues. Germline CDR1 SGHDN, CDR2 FVKESK. With 3 bases removed from V and 0 bases from J, the gap between germline ends came to 9 bases. CDR3: CASSQYPYSYNEQFF. CDR3 nucleotide sequence: TGTGCCAGCAGCCAGTACCCATACTCCTACAATGAGCAGTTCTTC.

This clone was seen a few times. The chain joins TRBV18 to TRBJ2-7; 10 bases align to TRBD1. V trimming: 3 bases; J trimming: 0 bases; junction bases outside the gene matches: 2. The CDR3 totals 15 residues. Germline V CDR1 and CDR2: KGHSH, LQKENI. CDR3 bases: TGTGCCAGCTCACCCCGGGACAGGGGCTCCTACGAGCAGTACTTC. Translating it yields CASSPRDRGSYEQYF.

This clone has more than one count but fewer than ten. This chain links TRBV28 with TRBJ2-5, with D possibly being TRBD1 or TRBD2 (6 bases each). Germline CDR1 and CDR2: MDHEN and SYDVKM. The CDR3 covers 13 residues. V shed 7 bases and J shed 5 bases, with 14 bases lying between them. CDR3 bases: TGTGCCAGCAATTCTCAGGGGAGGGAGACCCAGTACTTC. Translating it yields CASNSQGRETQYF.

The rearrangement joins TRBV7-2 to TRBJ2-2; D might be TRBD2 (6 bases). This CDR3 contains 16 residues. Per germline, CDR1 SGHTA and CDR2 FQGNSA. V gave up 5 bases and J gave up 6 bases, with 19 bases separating them. CDR3 DNA sequence: TGTGCCAGCAGCCATGGTGTGGTCGGAGGGGCCGGGGAGCTGTTTTTT. Translating it yields CASSHGVVGGAGELFF.

There are a few counts of this clone. The chain carries TRBV29-1 and TRBJ1-2; D may be TRBD1 (6 bases). The germline V and J ends were trimmed by 4 bases and 4 bases, with 10 bases remaining between them. The germline CDR1 and CDR2 sequences are SQVTM and ANQGSEA. The CDR3 totals 12 residues. CDR3 bases: TGCAGCGTTGTAACAGGGAGCTATGGCTACACCTTC. Amino acids: CSVVTGSYGYTF.

This clone was observed a handful of times. This rearrangement joins TRBV19 to TRBJ1-5; the D gene is possibly TRBD1 (5 bases). V lost 7 bases and J 3 bases, leaving 13 bases between the germline ends. Germline V lookup: CDR1 LNHDA, CDR2 SQIVND (reference sequence). The CDR3 consists of 14 residues. CDR3: CASTDRGLNQPQHF. In nucleotides, the CDR3 is TGTGCCAGTACCGATCGGGGCCTCAATCAGCCCCAGCATTTT.

A few counts support this clone. The same CDR3 is also encoded by other DNA sequences in this sample. The gene calls are TRBV18 and TRBJ2-3; no clear D. Trimming pared 6 bases from V and 0 bases from J, leaving 4 bases between. The CDR3 has 12 amino acids. Germline-derived CDR1 and CDR2 are KGHSH and LQKENI. CDR3 in amino acids: CASSPSTDTQYF. Written as DNA, the CDR3 is TGTGCCAGCTCCCCCAGCACAGATACGCAGTATTTT.

This clone was found a few times. The gene calls are TRBV18 and TRBJ1-2; 7 nucleotides agree with TRBD1. Germline V gene lookup returns CDR1 KGHSH and CDR2 LQKENI. The length of the CDR3 is 14 residues. Trimming cost V 2 bases and J 4 bases; bases outside gene matches: 4. This CDR3 reads CASSPDRAGYGYTF. The CDR3 coding sequence is TGTGCCAGCTCACCAGACAGGGCGGGCTATGGCTACACCTTC.

The V gene is TRBV2, the J gene TRBJ2-2; D gene uncertain. With 7 bases removed from V and 7 bases from J, the gap between germline ends came to 19 bases. CDR3 size: 15 residues. CDR1 and CDR2 (germline): SNHLY, FYNNEI. CDR3 coding DNA: TGTGCCAGCACCAAAGATGACTTTATGTACGGGGAGCTGTTTTTT. It encodes CASTKDDFMYGELFF.

This clone was detected once. The V and J genes are TRBV19 and TRBJ1-5; possible D gene TRBD1, 6 bases. The CDR3 runs to 15 residues. V lost 3 bases and J lost 6, with 15 bases in between. In germline, CDR1 is LNHDA, CDR2 SQIVND (reference sequence). DNA for the CDR3: TGTGCCAGTAGTATCATTCGGGGGGCGGTTCAGCCCCAGCATTTT. Amino acids: CASSIIRGAVQPQHF.

The rearrangement links TRBV30 to TRBJ1-5, with D possibly TRBD1 on 5 matching bases. Germline V gene data show CDR1 as GTSNPN and CDR2 as SVGIG (reference sequence). Trimming left V 0 bases short and J 4 bases short, with 13 bases between. The CDR3 spans 15 residues. Here the CDR3 reads CAWSVARDWNQPQHF. The CDR3 nucleotides read TGTGCCTGGAGTGTCGCCAGGGATTGGAATCAGCCCCAGCATTTT.

The chain employs TRBV5-6 and TRBJ1-1; D is unresolved. This CDR3 spans 14 amino acids. The V gene lost 4 bases and the J gene lost 3 bases, with 13 bases spanning the gap. CDR1 and CDR2 from the germline V gene are SGHDT and YYEEEE. The CDR3: CASSRESWDTEAFF. The CDR3 DNA sequence: TGTGCCAGCAGCCGGGAATCCTGGGACACTGAAGCTTTCTTT. The variable domain in full, with the rest retrieved from reference TRBV5-6 and TRBJ1-1, is DAGVTQSPTHLIKTRGQQVTLRCSPKSGHDTVSWYQQALGQGPQFIFQYYEEEERQRGNFPDRFSGHQFPNYSSELNVNALLLGDSALYLCASSRESWDTEAFFGQGTRLTVV.

This chain uses TRBV5-1 with TRBJ2-3; D is unresolved. Per the germline V gene, CDR1 is SGHRS and CDR2 is YFSETQ. The CDR3 is 13 residues long. The germline V and J ends were trimmed by 3 bases and 3 bases, with 8 bases remaining between them. CDR3 in DNA: TGCGCCAGCAGCTCGACTCCGACAGATACGCAGTATTTT. Protein product: CASSSTPTDTQYF. The whole variable domain, remainder taken from reference TRBV5-1 and TRBJ2-3, is KAGVTQTPRYLIKTRGQQVTLSCSPISGHRSVSWYQQTPGQGLQFLFEYFSETQRNKGNFPGRFSGRQFSNSRSEMNVSTLELGDSALYLCASSSTPTDTQYFGPGTRLTVL.

The chain combines TRBV29-1 with TRBJ2-7; possibly TRBD2 for D (6 bases). CDR3 length: 15 amino acids. Per germline, CDR1 SQVTM and CDR2 ANQGSEA. Trimming removed 2 bases from V and 6 bases from J, with 20 bases in between. Written as DNA, the CDR3 is TGCAGCGTTGAAAACCCGCGGGGACCCCCTTGCGAGCAGTACTTC. As protein: CSVENPRGPPCEQYF.